This T cell receptor beta chain appears in the sequencing data of a study of blood T cell repertoires in COVID-19. Study summary: There were acute and convalescent COVID-19 samples, and they came from the United States, Italy and Spain. Nucleic acid was either cDNA or gDNA, and it came from T cells, B-cell-depleted T cells, or PBMCs.

TCRdb's copy holds only in-frame clones and misses some; the assay was immunoSEQ multiplex PCR. The repertoire consists of about 140,000 clones, with about nine tenths occurring once and the leading ten covering approximately 9.9%. CDR1 is MNHEY, CDR2 SVGAGI, per germline. The CDR3 is 13 amino acids. The junction had 4 bases not matched to a gene; V was cut back by 6 bases and J by 6 bases. The chain uses TRBV6-5 and TRBJ1-2, with 10 positions matching TRBD1. The specimen sequenced was peripheral blood. The receptor was derived from an elderly woman with acute or convalescent COVID-19. This CDR3 is CASSWGQGNGYTF. The CDR3 DNA reads as TGTGCCAGCAGCTGGGGACAGGGGAATGGCTACACCTTC.